A single sample gave rise to the 20 T cell receptor beta chains below, sequenced in a study of blood T cell repertoires in COVID-19 (dated by TCRdb to 2018 to 2021). Library method: the immunoSEQ multiplex PCR assay. TCRdb's version of the immuneACCESS table is confined to in-frame rearrangements and falls short of the full clone set. An unresolved V gene accounts for under half of the shortfall where checked; the remainder is of unknown origin. This sample comprises some 150,000 clones, 84% of them detected only once. The ten largest clones take up 38% of the sample. Sequencing used peripheral blood. Receptors were obtained from a human donor in a cohort sampled during active COVID-19.

This sequence joins TRBV29-1 and TRBJ2-1; 14 bases line up with TRBD2. Germline CDR1 reads SQVTM; CDR2 reads ANQGSEA. V was pared by 1 base and J by 12 bases, with 5 bases of the junction left unmatched. The CDR3 is 14 amino acids. CDR3 in amino acids: CSVEVGTSGGRQFF. The CDR3 DNA reads TGCAGCGTTGAAGTAGGGACTAGCGGGGGACGGCAGTTCTTC.

This clone has more than one count but fewer than ten. The CDR3 DNA is TGTGCCAGCAGTCTCGGGGGAGGGGAGGCCTATGGCTACACCTTC. It encodes CASSLGGGEAYGYTF. The chain recombines TRBV27 with TRBJ1-2; D possibly corresponds to TRBD1 (5 bases). Trimming took 5 bases from V and 4 from J, leaving 17 bases between them. CDR3 length: 15 amino acids. The V gene's germline CDR1 is MNHEY and CDR2 SMNVEV (reference sequence).

V and J are TRBV6-6 and TRBJ1-1; D uncertain. Germline assignment: CDR1 MNHNY and CDR2 SVGAGI (reference sequence). This CDR3 comprises 12 residues. V lost 3 bases to trimming and J lost 2 bases, with 4 bases between them. CDR3 DNA sequence: TGTGCCAGCAGTTATAGAAACACTGAAGCTTTCTTT. Amino acid sequence: CASSYRNTEAFF.

This chain connects TRBV10-3 to TRBJ2-1, with a possible D match to TRBD2 (7 bases). Per the germline V gene, CDR1 is ENHRY and CDR2 is SYGVKD. With 8 bases removed from V and 3 bases from J, the gap between germline ends came to 17 bases. This CDR3 has 15 amino acids. The CDR3 DNA reads TGTGCCATCGGTAGAGTAGGGGGGGTCTACAATGAGCAGTTCTTC. Translation gives CAIGRVGGVYNEQFF.

This clone was detected a few times. The rearrangement links TRBV12-3 or TRBV12-4 to TRBJ2-3; 7 bases fit TRBD1. V lost 4 bases and J lost 4; bases outside the gene matches: 2. CDR3 length: 13 residues. The CDR3 nucleotides are TGTGCCAGCAGTTACAGGGGTTCAGATACGCAGTATTTT. It is translated as CASSYRGSDTQYF.

V gene TRBV12-5 combines with J gene TRBJ2-3; 8 bases are a match to TRBD2. This CDR3 has 23 amino acids. The germline V gene has CDR1 LGHNT and CDR2 FRNRAP. J gave up 0 bases and V 0 bases, and 23 bases lay outside the gene matches. In DNA, the CDR3 is TGTGCTAGTGGTTTGGTAAGAGGACTGCTAGAGGGAGGACTAGCACCTAGCACAGATACGCAGTATTTT. This translates into CASGLVRGLLEGGLAPSTDTQYF.

The V call is TRBV6-5, the J call TRBJ1-1; 7 bases fit TRBD1. Per the germline V gene, CDR1 is MNHEY and CDR2 is SVGAGI. Trimming cost V 11 bases and J 1 base; bases outside gene matches: 7. The CDR3 has 13 amino acids. Here the CDR3 reads CASSAGGNTEAFF. As DNA, the CDR3 is TGTGCCTCATCGGCAGGGGGGAACACTGAAGCTTTCTTT.

The chain couples TRBV6-5 to TRBJ2-3; 10 bases agree with TRBD2. There are 15 residues in the CDR3. The J segment lost 1 base and the V segment lost 6 bases, leaving 4 bases of the junction unmatched. Germline loops: CDR1 MNHEY, CDR2 SVGAGI. CDR3 region: CASRLGLAGTDTQYF. CDR3 nucleotides: TGTGCCAGCAGACTAGGACTAGCGGGCACAGATACGCAGTATTTT.

J is TRBJ2-7 and V is TRBV7-6; tentative D call: TRBD1 (6 bases). Trimming removed 5 bases at V and 5 bases at J, with 19 bases between. The CDR3 consists of 15 residues. The germline V gene has CDR1 SGHVS and CDR2 FNYEAQ. CDR3 residues: CASSIKQGGIHEQYF. The CDR3 DNA follows: TGTGCCAGCAGCATAAAACAGGGTGGAATCCACGAGCAGTACTTC.

This clone turned up a few times. This sequence joins TRBV6-2 or TRBV6-3 and TRBJ2-6, with D possibly TRBD1 on 6 matching bases. The CDR3 totals 15 residues. V was clipped by 4 bases and J by 1 base, with 8 bases between them. The germline V gene has CDR1 MNHEY and CDR2 SVGEGT. The CDR3 region has the DNA TGTGCCAGCAGTTCCACAGGGTCTGGGGCCAACGTCCTGACTTTC. Its protein product is CASSSTGSGANVLTF.

This clone has just one count. The chain employs TRBV23-1 and TRBJ2-7, with D possibly TRBD2 on 5 matching bases. TRBV23-1 is filed as an ORF, its function uncertain. The length of the CDR3 is 13 residues. Between the trimmed V and J ends, which lost 0 bases and 7 bases, there was a span of 10 bases. CDR3 loop: CASSQSERDEQYF. The CDR3 DNA reads TGCGCCAGCAGTCAATCGGAGAGGGATGAGCAGTACTTC.

The chain links TRBV9 to TRBJ2-1, with TRBD2 matching over 8 bases. Germline trimming cut 7 bases from V and 2 bases from J; bases unmatched to any gene: 8. Per germline, CDR1 SGDLS and CDR2 YYNGEE. The CDR3 loop spans 15 amino acids. The CDR3 loop reads CASSPGGGPYNEQFF. CDR3 in DNA: TGTGCCAGCTCCCCGGGGGGGGGCCCCTACAATGAGCAGTTCTTC.

This rearrangement joins TRBV18 to TRBJ1-5; 9 bases are shared with TRBD1. With V trimmed by 3 bases and J by 6 bases, 9 bases remained unmatched. The germline CDR1 and CDR2 sequences are KGHSH and LQKENI. The CDR3 is 16 amino acids. This CDR3 is CASSPPGQGGGQPQHF. For the CDR3, the DNA is TGTGCCAGCTCACCCCCGGGACAGGGCGGGGGTCAGCCCCAGCATTTT.

This chain links TRBV5-1 with TRBJ1-2; D is unresolved. CDR1 SGHRS and CDR2 YFSETQ come from the germline V gene. V shed 5 bases and J shed 1 base, with 12 bases lying between them. The CDR3 length is 14 residues. CDR3 region: CASRMAGSNYGYTF. DNA of the CDR3: TGCGCCAGCAGAATGGCCGGGAGTAACTATGGCTACACCTTC.

In its sample, this clone was seen once. This chain connects TRBV4-1 to TRBJ1-4, with D possibly TRBD1 on 5 matching bases. This CDR3 is built from 14 residues. Trimming took off 3 bases at V and 8 bases at J, with 13 bases between the two ends. CDR1 and CDR2 from the germline V gene are MGHRA and YSYEKL. This CDR3 reads CASSQWDAGEKLFF. Written as DNA, the CDR3 is TGCGCCAGCAGCCAGTGGGACGCGGGGGAAAAACTGTTTTTT.

The J gene is TRBJ2-7, the V gene TRBV1; the table's TRBD1 call for D was not verified on the DNA. TRBV1 is reported as a pseudogene. The CDR3 has 17 residues. CDR3 sequence (DNA): TGCACCAGCAGCCAAGATCGGTGGTCAGGGGCCTCCTACGAGCAGTACTTC. This gives the protein CTSSQDRWSGASYEQYF.

V usage is TRBV3-1 (or the pseudogene TRBV3-2) and J usage is TRBJ1-5, with D unresolved. This CDR3 spans 14 amino acids. The germline CDR1 and CDR2 sequences are LGHDT and YNNKEL (reference sequence). V was trimmed by 0 bases and J by 4 bases, leaving 7 bases between them. CDR3 bases: TGTGCCAGCAGCCAAGATCGCGGTAATCAGCCCCAGCATTTT. It yields the protein CASSQDRGNQPQHF.

The chain recombines TRBV18 with TRBJ1-4; 8 nucleotides agree with TRBD1. Germline loops: CDR1 KGHSH, CDR2 LQKENI. J gave up 5 bases and V 2 bases, and 4 bases lay outside the gene matches. The CDR3 sequence is 15 residues long. The chain's CDR3 is CASSPRTGLNEKLFF. As DNA, the CDR3 is TGTGCCAGCTCACCAAGGACAGGGTTGAATGAAAAACTGTTTTTT.

J is TRBJ1-5 and V is TRBV10-3, with D possibly being TRBD1 (5 bases). The CDR3 sequence is 14 residues long. V lost 4 bases and J 2 bases, leaving 9 bases between the germline ends. CDR1 is ENHRY, CDR2 SYGVKD, per germline. CDR3 protein: CAISGDSGNQPQHF. Written as DNA, the CDR3 is TGTGCCATCAGTGGGGACTCGGGCAATCAGCCCCAGCATTTT.

As regards this clone: Other DNA sequences of this sample code for an identical CDR3. This chain uses TRBV7-9 with TRBJ2-1; 7 bases agree with TRBD2. The CDR3 is 14 residues long. With 1 base clipped from V and 7 bases from J, the junction kept 4 bases outside the gene matches. The germline V gene encodes CDR1 SEHNR and CDR2 FQNEAQ (reference sequence). In DNA form, the CDR3 reads TGTGCCAGCAGCTTAGTCGGGGGGAGGAATGAGCAGTTCTTC. It translates to CASSLVGGRNEQFF.